This TCR beta chain was sequenced in a study of blood T cell repertoires in COVID-19. Study as a whole: Researchers got acute and convalescent COVID-19 samples from the United States, Italy and Spain.

TCRdb's table, derived via immunoSEQ multiplex PCR, lists solely in-frame clones and lacks some. The sample yields about 180,000 clones, 80% to 85% seen once. The source material was peripheral blood. This clonotype originated in a woman aged 70 to 79 with COVID-19, enrolled during active disease.

This CDR3 is CASSVGWLADSPDTQYF. The CDR3 coding sequence is TGTGCCAGCAGCGTAGGCTGGCTAGCCGACTCACCAGATACGCAGTATTTT. This chain uses TRBV9 with TRBJ2-3; D is perhaps TRBD2 (5 bases). V was cut by 0 bases and J by 4 bases, with 18 bases left in between. The CDR3 loop spans 17 amino acids. The germline V gene encodes CDR1 SGDLS and CDR2 YYNGEE.